The subject of this entry is one T cell receptor beta chain. These data originate in a study of blood T cell repertoires in COVID-19. Study information: There were acute and convalescent COVID-19 samples, and they came from the United States, Italy and Spain. T cells, B-cell-depleted T cells, or PBMCs provided the cDNA or gDNA that served as material.

Trimming removed 2 bases from V and 4 bases from J, with 15 bases in between. The CDR3 extends over 14 amino acids. Germline V gene lookup returns CDR1 GTSNPN and CDR2 SVGIG (reference sequence). Sequencing used immunoSEQ multiplex PCR; TCRdb keeps in-frame clones, though not all of them. The top ten hold just under 0.95% of the sample, which has 250,000 to 350,000 clones, around nine tenths seen once. The sample comprised peripheral blood. The sequence was obtained from a woman aged 40-49 years who had recovered from COVID-19. The chain uses TRBV30 and TRBJ2-7; a weak D match, TRBD1 (5 bases). The CDR3 nucleotides read TGTGCCTGGAGTTCCGTCAGGGTGGAGTACGAGCAGTACTTC. This gives the protein CAWSSVRVEYEQYF.